What follows are 26 T cell receptor beta chains derived from one specimen sequenced in a study of cytomegalovirus exposure and HLA in healthy donors. It was with 60 Vbeta and 13 Jbeta primers that the PCR ran. Assay used: immunoSEQ multiplex PCR; TCRdb lists only in-frame clones, some missing. Recorded for this sample: fewer than 40,000 clones. The sample was PBMCs. These TCRs come from a woman in her thirties or forties in good health and CMV-seropositive.

The chain couples TRBV7-2 to TRBJ1-2, with D possibly being TRBD1 (6 bases). Germline loops: CDR1 SGHTA, CDR2 FQGNSA. Trimming cost V 1 base and J 5 bases, with 17 bases left between them. The CDR3 totals 16 residues. CDR3 amino acids: CASSLEGAGRGYGYTF. The DNA for the CDR3 is TGTGCCAGCAGCTTAGAAGGGGCAGGGAGGGGGTATGGCTACACCTTC.

The genes are TRBV18 and TRBJ2-7; D possibly corresponds to TRBD1 (6 bases). This CDR3 comprises 13 residues. V was cut by 4 bases and J by 6 bases, with 13 bases left in between. From germline, CDR1 is KGHSH and CDR2 LQKENI. The CDR3 bases are TGTGCCAGCTCACTAGAAGGGGGTCTCGAGCAGTACTTC. As protein: CASSLEGGLEQYF.

The CDR3 sequence is CASSVQTAEQYF. The CDR3 DNA reads TGTGCCAGCAGCGTCCAGACAGCCGAGCAGTACTTC. The chain employs TRBV7-9 and TRBJ2-7; D perhaps matches TRBD1 (5 bases). V lost 5 bases and J 6 bases, leaving 11 bases between the germline ends. The CDR3 contains 12 residues. In germline, CDR1 is SEHNR, CDR2 FQNEAQ (reference sequence).

The chain combines TRBV19 with TRBJ1-2; no clear D gene. Per germline, CDR1 LNHDA and CDR2 SQIVND (reference sequence). The CDR3 runs to 12 residues. V was trimmed by 5 bases and J by 4 bases, leaving 8 bases between them. CDR3 nucleotides: TGTGCCAGTAGTGTCACTTCCTATGGCTACACCTTC. Protein sequence: CASSVTSYGYTF.

This chain uses TRBV5-1 with TRBJ2-2; 9 nucleotides match TRBD2. Germline V CDR1 and CDR2: SGHRS, YFSETQ. The CDR3 sequence is 16 residues long. After removal of 5 bases from V and 5 bases from J, the junction contained 10 bases not matched to a gene. CDR3 bases: TGCGCCAGCAGGGAGGGATCGGGACTAGCTACCGGGGAGCTGTTTTTT. It yields the protein CASREGSGLATGELFF. Full variable domain (missing parts from reference TRBV5-1 and TRBJ2-2): KAGVTQTPRYLIKTRGQQVTLSCSPISGHRSVSWYQQTPGQGLQFLFEYFSETQRNKGNFPGRFSGRQFSNSRSEMNVSTLELGDSALYLCASREGSGLATGELFFGEGSRLTVL.

The V call is TRBV10-3, the J call TRBJ1-2; D is unclear. The germline CDR1 and CDR2 sequences are ENHRY and SYGVKD. The CDR3 is 12 amino acids. The V end was cut by 4 bases, the J end by 1 base, with 4 bases between. The CDR3 DNA sequence: TGTGCCATCAGTGCGAGTAACTATGGCTACACCTTC. Its translation: CAISASNYGYTF.

The chain employs TRBV13 and TRBJ2-1; weak D call: TRBD2 (6 bases). The V end was cut by 5 bases, the J end by 3 bases, with 17 bases between. Germline assignment: CDR1 PRHDT and CDR2 FYEKMQ (reference sequence). The CDR3 consists of 16 residues. CDR3 region: CASSPQVRGNYNEQFF. DNA of the CDR3: TGTGCCAGCAGCCCACAGGTGCGGGGAAACTACAATGAGCAGTTCTTC.

The J gene is TRBJ1-3, the V gene TRBV19; D ambiguous. The V end was cut by 1 base, the J end by 0 bases, with 7 bases between. Germline V gene lookup returns CDR1 LNHDA and CDR2 SQIVND (reference sequence). CDR3 length equals 15 residues. CDR3 in DNA: TGTGCCAGTAGTATAGCACAGATCTCTGGAAACACCATATATTTT. Its translation is CASSIAQISGNTIYF.

In regard to this clone: As the CDR3 is not closed by the conserved phenylalanine or tryptophan, this likely results from a read error. The V call is TRBV28, the J call TRBJ1-6; weak D call: TRBD1 (6 bases). The CDR3 covers 14 residues. Germline V gene lookup returns CDR1 MDHEN and CDR2 SYDVKM. Trimming left V 6 bases short and J 6 bases short, with 12 bases between. The CDR3 loop reads CASSRTGFNSPLHL. The CDR3 DNA is TGTGCCAGCAGCCGTACAGGGTTTAATTCACCCCTCCACCTT.

V is TRBV7-9 and J is TRBJ2-7, with TRBD1 matching over 7 bases. The CDR3 totals 15 residues. Germline V gene lookup returns CDR1 SEHNR and CDR2 FQNEAQ (reference sequence). J was trimmed by 3 bases and V by 4 bases; bases with no gene match: 9. CDR3 amino acids: CASSYSVGQYYEQYF. As DNA, the CDR3 is TGTGCCAGCAGCTACTCCGTGGGACAGTACTACGAGCAGTACTTC.

The V and J genes are TRBV15 and TRBJ1-4; 9 bases fit TRBD1. The CDR3 extends over 14 amino acids. Per germline, CDR1 LNHNV and CDR2 YYDKDF (reference sequence). Trimming took 5 bases from V and 6 from J; bases not matched to a gene: 4. This chain's CDR3 is CATSLTGGDEKLFF. In nucleotides, the CDR3 is TGTGCCACCAGCCTCACAGGGGGCGATGAAAAACTGTTTTTT.

The chain couples TRBV6-1 to TRBJ2-2, with TRBD1 identical over 10 bases. This CDR3 spans 14 amino acids. V trimming: 8 bases; J trimming: 7 bases; junction bases outside the gene matches: 7. Germline CDR1 and CDR2: MNHNS and SASEGT. CDR3 region: CASWTGGLGGELFF. The CDR3 DNA follows: TGTGCCAGCTGGACAGGGGGTTTGGGCGGGGAGCTGTTTTTT.

CDR3 DNA sequence: TGCGCCAGCAGCCTTGACTCCGGGACTAGCGGGAGCAATGAGCAGTTCTTC. It is translated as CASSLDSGTSGSNEQFF. This chain joins TRBV4-3 and TRBJ2-1; 14 nucleotides match TRBD2. J gave up 6 bases and V 4 bases, and 8 bases lay outside the gene matches. The CDR3 is made up of 17 amino acids. Germline CDR1 LGHNA, CDR2 YSLEER.

This rearrangement joins TRBV4-3 to TRBJ2-1; TRBD2 matches at 14 bases. Trimming removed 3 bases from V and 6 bases from J; junction bases left unmatched: 7. Germline values: CDR1 LGHNA, CDR2 YSLEER. The CDR3 is made up of 17 amino acids. The CDR3 protein is CASSQGLAGVMGNEQFF. CDR3 DNA sequence: TGCGCCAGCAGCCAGGGACTAGCGGGAGTAATGGGCAATGAGCAGTTCTTC.

The CDR3 DNA sequence: TGTGCCAGCAGCTTAGTGTCTAGCGGGGGGCAATGGGAGCAGTTCTTC. It encodes CASSLVSSGGQWEQFF. The chain joins TRBV11-2 to TRBJ2-1; 11 bases fit TRBD2. The germline V gene has CDR1 SGHAT and CDR2 FQNNGV. The V and J ends lost 1 base and 10 bases, in that order; junction bases with no gene match: 9. The CDR3 length is 16 residues. The entire variable domain, with the rest obtained from reference TRBV11-2 and TRBJ2-1, is as follows: EAGVAQSPRYKIIEKRQSVAFWCNPISGHATLYWYQQILGQGPKLLIQFQNNGVVDDSQLPKDRFSAERLKGVDSTLKIQPAKLEDSAVYLCASSLVSSGGQWEQFFGPGTRLTVL.

The chain links TRBV6-1 to TRBJ1-2; D is possibly TRBD1 (5 bases). V lost 1 base and J lost 2, with 14 bases in between. The CDR3 length is 16 residues. Germline loops: CDR1 MNHNS, CDR2 SASEGT. The CDR3 DNA is TGTGCCAGCAGTGAAGATAGTAGCAGGGCAAACTATGGCTACACCTTC. This translates into CASSEDSSRANYGYTF.

The chain uses TRBV28 and TRBJ1-1, with D maybe TRBD1 (6 bases). The CDR3 extends over 15 amino acids. Germline V gene sequence: CDR1 MDHEN, CDR2 SYDVKM. V lost 3 bases to trimming and J lost 1 base, with 12 bases between them. Written as DNA, the CDR3 is TGTGCCAGCAGTTTCGTGGGACATAGGAACACTGAAGCTTTCTTT. This gives the protein CASSFVGHRNTEAFF.

In nucleotides, the CDR3 is TGTGCCAGTAGTCCCTCCAGGGCCACTGAAGCTTTCTTT. This sequence encodes CASSPSRATEAFF. The chain combines TRBV19 with TRBJ1-1; maybe TRBD1 (5 bases). This CDR3 comprises 13 residues. V gave up 5 bases and J gave up 4 bases, with 11 bases separating them. The germline V gene encodes CDR1 LNHDA and CDR2 SQIVND (reference sequence).

This chain uses TRBV29-1 with TRBJ1-2; D not resolved. The germline V gene has CDR1 SQVTM and CDR2 ANQGSEA. The CDR3 loop spans 13 amino acids. Trimming stripped 7 bases from V and 3 bases from J, with 15 bases between. The CDR3 region is CSAITDEDYGYTF. CDR3 nucleotide sequence: TGCAGCGCAATTACCGACGAGGACTATGGCTACACCTTC.

The V gene is TRBV9, the J gene TRBJ2-7; 9 bases agree with TRBD2. V was clipped by 5 bases and J by 3 bases; unmatched bases: 12. CDR1 is SGDLS and CDR2 is YYNGEE in the germline V gene. This CDR3 has 16 residues. In DNA form, the CDR3 reads TGTGCCAGCAGTCATGGGGTAGCGGGAGATCGCTACGAGCAGTACTTC. Encoded protein: CASSHGVAGDRYEQYF. The complete variable domain, with remaining parts taken from reference TRBV9 and TRBJ2-7, reads DSGVTQTPKHLITATGQRVTLRCSPRSGDLSVYWYQQSLDQGLQFLIQYYNGEERAKGNILERFSAQQFPDLHSELNLSSLELGDSALYFCASSHGVAGDRYEQYFGPGTRLTVT.

The chain recombines TRBV19 with TRBJ2-7; possibly TRBD1 for D (5 bases). The ends were cut back, 5 bases at V and 0 bases at J, with 17 bases in the middle. Looked up from germline, CDR1 is LNHDA and CDR2 is SQIVND (reference sequence). The CDR3 extends over 16 amino acids. CDR3 residues: CASSPRRGTDSYEQYF. The CDR3 coding sequence is TGTGCCAGTAGTCCTCGAAGGGGAACAGACTCCTACGAGCAGTACTTC. Looking up the rest from reference TRBV19 and TRBJ2-7 gives the full variable domain: DGGITQSPKYLFRKEGQNVTLSCEQNLNHDAMYWYRQDPGQGLRLIYYSQIVNDFQKGDIAEGYSVSREKKESFPLTVTSAQKNPTAFYLCASSPRRGTDSYEQYFGPGTRLTVT.

The chain combines TRBV6-1 with TRBJ2-5; perhaps TRBD2 as D (6 bases). The CDR3 is 14 amino acids. Deletions cut 0 bases from V and 1 base from J, with 6 bases between. Germline lookup yields CDR1 MNHNS and CDR2 SASEGT. CDR3 bases: TGTGCCAGCAGTGAAGCGGGGGGCCAAGAGACCCAGTACTTC. It codes for CASSEAGGQETQYF.

The V and J genes are TRBV19 and TRBJ2-3, with D perhaps TRBD2 (6 bases). Between the trimmed V and J ends, which lost 3 bases and 2 bases, there was a span of 15 bases. The CDR3 is made up of 16 amino acids. Germline loops: CDR1 LNHDA, CDR2 SQIVND (reference sequence). The chain's CDR3 is CASSIPWRGNTDTQYF. CDR3 DNA sequence: TGTGCCAGTAGTATTCCCTGGCGGGGAAACACAGATACGCAGTATTTT.

This sequence joins TRBV7-2 and TRBJ2-1; 15 nucleotides align to TRBD2. The CDR3 loop spans 16 amino acids. With 5 bases clipped from V and 7 bases from J, the junction kept 6 bases outside the gene matches. CDR1 is SGHTA, CDR2 FQGNSA, per germline. DNA for the CDR3: TGTGCCAGCAGCGGCTGGACTAGCGGGGGGGCAAATGAGCAGTTCTTC. This sequence encodes CASSGWTSGGANEQFF.

This sequence joins TRBV5-1 and TRBJ1-5, with D unclear. V dropped 4 bases and J dropped 0 bases, with 23 bases sitting between them. Per the germline V gene, CDR1 is SGHRS and CDR2 is YFSETQ. This CDR3 spans 19 amino acids. CDR3 DNA sequence: TGCGCCAGCAGCCTATCCGCCCCACAGTTGCGATATAGCAATCAGCCCCAGCATTTT. Translated: CASSLSAPQLRYSNQPQHF.

The chain is built from TRBV28 and TRBJ2-5; 7 positions agree with TRBD2. The CDR3 is 13 amino acids. Germline CDR1 and CDR2: MDHEN and SYDVKM. Trimming cost V 6 bases and J 6 bases; bases outside gene matches: 7. The CDR3 DNA follows: TGTGCCAGCAGGATAACGGGAGGTCAGACCCAGTACTTC. Protein product: CASRITGGQTQYF. Drawing the rest from reference TRBV28 and TRBJ2-5, the complete variable domain is DVKVTQSSRYLVKRTGEKVFLECVQDMDHENMFWYRQDPGLGLRLIYFSYDVKMKEKGDIPEGYSVSREKKERFSLILESASTNQTSMYLCASRITGGQTQYFGPGTRLLVL.